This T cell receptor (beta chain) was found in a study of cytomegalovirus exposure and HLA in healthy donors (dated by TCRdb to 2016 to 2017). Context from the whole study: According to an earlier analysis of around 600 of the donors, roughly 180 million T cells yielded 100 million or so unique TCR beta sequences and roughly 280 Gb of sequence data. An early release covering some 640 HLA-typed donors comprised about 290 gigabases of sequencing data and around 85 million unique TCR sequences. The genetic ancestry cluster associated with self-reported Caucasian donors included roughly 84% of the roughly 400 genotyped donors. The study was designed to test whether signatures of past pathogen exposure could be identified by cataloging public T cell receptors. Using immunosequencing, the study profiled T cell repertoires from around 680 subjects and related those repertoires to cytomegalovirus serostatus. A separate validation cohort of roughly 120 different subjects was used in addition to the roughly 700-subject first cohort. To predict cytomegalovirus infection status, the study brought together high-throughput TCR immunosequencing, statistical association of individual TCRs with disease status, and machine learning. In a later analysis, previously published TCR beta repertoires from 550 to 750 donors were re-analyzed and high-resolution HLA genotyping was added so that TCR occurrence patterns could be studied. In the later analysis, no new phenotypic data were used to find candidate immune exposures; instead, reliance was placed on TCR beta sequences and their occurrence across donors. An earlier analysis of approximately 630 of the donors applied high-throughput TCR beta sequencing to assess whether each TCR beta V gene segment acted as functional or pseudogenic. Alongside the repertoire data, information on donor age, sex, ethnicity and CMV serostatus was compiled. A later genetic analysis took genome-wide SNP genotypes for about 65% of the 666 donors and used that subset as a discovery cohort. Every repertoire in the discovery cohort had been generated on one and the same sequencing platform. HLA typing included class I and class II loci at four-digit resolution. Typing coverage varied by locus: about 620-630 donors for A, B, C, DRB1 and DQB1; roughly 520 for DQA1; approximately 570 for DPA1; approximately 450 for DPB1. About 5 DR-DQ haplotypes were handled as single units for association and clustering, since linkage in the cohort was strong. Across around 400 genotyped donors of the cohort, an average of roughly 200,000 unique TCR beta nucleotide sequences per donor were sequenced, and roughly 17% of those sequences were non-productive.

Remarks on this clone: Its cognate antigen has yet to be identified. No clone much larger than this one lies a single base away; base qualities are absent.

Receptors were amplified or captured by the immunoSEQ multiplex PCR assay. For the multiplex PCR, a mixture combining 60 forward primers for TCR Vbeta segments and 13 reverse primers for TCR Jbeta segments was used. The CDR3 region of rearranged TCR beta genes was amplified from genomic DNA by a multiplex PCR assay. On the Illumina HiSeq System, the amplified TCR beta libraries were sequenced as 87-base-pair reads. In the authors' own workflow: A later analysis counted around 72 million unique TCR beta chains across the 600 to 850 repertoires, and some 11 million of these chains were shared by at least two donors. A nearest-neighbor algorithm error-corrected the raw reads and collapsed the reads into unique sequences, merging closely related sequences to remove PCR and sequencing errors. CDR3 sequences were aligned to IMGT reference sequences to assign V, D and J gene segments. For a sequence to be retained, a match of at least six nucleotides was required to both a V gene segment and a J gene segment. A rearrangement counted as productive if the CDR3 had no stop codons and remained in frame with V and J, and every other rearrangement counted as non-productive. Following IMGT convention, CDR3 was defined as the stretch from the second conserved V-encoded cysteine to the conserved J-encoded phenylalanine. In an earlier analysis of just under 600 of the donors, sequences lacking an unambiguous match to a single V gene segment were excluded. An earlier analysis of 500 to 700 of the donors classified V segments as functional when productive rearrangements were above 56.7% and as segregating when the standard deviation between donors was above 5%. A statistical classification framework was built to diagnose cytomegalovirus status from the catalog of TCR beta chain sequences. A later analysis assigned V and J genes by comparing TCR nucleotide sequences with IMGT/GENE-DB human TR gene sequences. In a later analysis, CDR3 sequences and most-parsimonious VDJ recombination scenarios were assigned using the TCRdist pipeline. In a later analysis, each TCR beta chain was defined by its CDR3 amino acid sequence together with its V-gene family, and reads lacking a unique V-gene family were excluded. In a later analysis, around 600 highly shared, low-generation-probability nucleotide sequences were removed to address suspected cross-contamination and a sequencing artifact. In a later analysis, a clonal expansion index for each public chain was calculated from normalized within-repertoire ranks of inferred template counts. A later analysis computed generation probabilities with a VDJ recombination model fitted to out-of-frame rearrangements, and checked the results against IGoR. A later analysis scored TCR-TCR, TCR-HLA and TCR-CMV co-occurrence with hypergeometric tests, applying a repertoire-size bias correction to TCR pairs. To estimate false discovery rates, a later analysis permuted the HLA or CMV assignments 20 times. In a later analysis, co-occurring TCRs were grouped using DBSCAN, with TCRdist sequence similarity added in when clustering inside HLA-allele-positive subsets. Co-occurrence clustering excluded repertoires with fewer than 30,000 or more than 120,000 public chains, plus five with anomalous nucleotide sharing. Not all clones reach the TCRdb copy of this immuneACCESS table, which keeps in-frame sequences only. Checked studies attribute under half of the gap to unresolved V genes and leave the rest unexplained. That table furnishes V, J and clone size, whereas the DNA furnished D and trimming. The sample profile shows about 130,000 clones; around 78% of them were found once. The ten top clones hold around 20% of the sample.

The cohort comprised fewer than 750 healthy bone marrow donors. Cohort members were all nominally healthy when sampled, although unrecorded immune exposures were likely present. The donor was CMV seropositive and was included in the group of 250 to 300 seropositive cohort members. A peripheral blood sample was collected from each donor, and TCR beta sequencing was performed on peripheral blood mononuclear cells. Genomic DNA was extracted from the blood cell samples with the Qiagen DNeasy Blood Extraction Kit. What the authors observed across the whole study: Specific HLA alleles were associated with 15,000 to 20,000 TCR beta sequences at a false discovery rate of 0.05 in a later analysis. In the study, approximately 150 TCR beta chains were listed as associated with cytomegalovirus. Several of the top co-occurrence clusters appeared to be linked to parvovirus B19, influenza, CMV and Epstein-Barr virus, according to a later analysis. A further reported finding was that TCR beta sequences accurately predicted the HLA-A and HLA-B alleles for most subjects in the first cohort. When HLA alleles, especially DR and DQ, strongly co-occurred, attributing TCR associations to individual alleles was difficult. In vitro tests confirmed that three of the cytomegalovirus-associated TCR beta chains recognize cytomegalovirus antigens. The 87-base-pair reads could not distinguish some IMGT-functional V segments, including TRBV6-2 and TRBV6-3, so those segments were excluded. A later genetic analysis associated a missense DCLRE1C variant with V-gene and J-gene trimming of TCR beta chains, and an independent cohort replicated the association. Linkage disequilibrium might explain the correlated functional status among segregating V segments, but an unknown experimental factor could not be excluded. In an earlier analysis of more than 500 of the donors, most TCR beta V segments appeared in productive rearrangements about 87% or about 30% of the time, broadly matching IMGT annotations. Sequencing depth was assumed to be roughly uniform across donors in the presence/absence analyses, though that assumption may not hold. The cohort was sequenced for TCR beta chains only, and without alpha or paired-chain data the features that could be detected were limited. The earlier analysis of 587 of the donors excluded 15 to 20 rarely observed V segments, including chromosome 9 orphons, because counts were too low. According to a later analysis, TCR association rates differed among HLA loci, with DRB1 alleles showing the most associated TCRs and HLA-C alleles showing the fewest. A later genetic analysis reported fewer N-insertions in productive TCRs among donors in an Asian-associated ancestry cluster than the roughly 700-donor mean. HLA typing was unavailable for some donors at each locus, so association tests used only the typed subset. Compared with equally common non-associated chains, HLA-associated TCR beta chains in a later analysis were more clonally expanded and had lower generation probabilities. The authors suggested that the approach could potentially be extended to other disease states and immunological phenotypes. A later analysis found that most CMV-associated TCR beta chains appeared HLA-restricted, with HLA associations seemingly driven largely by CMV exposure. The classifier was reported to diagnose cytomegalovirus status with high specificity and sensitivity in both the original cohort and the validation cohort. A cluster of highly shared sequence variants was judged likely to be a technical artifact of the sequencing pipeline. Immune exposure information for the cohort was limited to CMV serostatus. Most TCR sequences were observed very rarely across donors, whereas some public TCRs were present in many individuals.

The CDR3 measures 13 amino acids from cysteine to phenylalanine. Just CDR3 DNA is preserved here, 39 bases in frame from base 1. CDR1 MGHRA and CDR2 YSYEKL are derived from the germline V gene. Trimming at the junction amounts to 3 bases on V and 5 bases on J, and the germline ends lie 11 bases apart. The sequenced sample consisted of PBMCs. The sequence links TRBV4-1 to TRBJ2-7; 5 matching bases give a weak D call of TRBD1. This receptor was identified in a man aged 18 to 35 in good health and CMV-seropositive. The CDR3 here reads CASSQPQGNEQYF. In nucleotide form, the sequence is TGCGCCAGCAGCCAGCCGCAGGGTAACGAGCAGTACTTC.